The 10 T cell receptor beta chains reported below all come from one sample, sequenced in a study of regulatory T cells in long-lasting Graves disease. Researchers made TCR beta libraries by using iRepertoire HTBI primers and running Arm-PCR on CDR3 regions. From the multiplex PCR reads, TCRdb called clonotypes with MiXCR, one entry per CDR3 protein. The repertoire holds a few hundred thousand distinct CDR3 sequences, with about a sixth as singletons. Time point specified: newly diagnosed GD, antithyroid drugs for less than 3 months. PBMC RNA was the source of the TCR library. This sample also appeared in a second study, on T cells in Graves' hyperthyroidism and ophthalmopathy.

The source material was peripheral blood mononuclear cells (PBMCs), sampled at new diagnosis, from a patient treated with antithyroid drugs. These receptors were taken from a woman under 30 with Graves disease.

This clonotype showed up just once. V is TRBV5-4 and J is TRBJ1-1; D not resolved. Germline V gives CDR1 SGHNT, CDR2 YYREEE (reference sequence). This CDR3 is 14 amino acids long. The V gene lost 0 bases and the J gene lost 4 bases, with 10 bases spanning the gap. The CDR3 DNA is TGTGCCAGCAGCTTGGCCCAGTGGAGCACTGAAGCTTTCTTT. Residues: CASSLAQWSTEAFF.

This clonotype was detected many times. This chain links TRBV12-3 or TRBV12-4 with TRBJ2-7; D may be TRBD1 or TRBD2 (5 bases each). The CDR3 runs to 12 residues. V lost 8 bases and J 4 bases, leaving 12 bases between the germline ends. CDR3 nucleotides: TGTGCCAGCGGGGGTCGTCTTTACGAGCAGTACTTC. Translated: CASGGRLYEQYF.

This clonotype was recorded at least ten times. V is TRBV28 and J is TRBJ1-5; possible D gene TRBD1, 6 bases. Trimming shortened V by 5 bases and J by 3 bases, and 14 bases separated the two germline ends. Germline CDR1 is MDHEN and CDR2 is SYDVKM. The CDR3 has 15 amino acids. The DNA of the CDR3 is TGTGCCAGCAGTCATGAGACAGGCTCCAATCAGCCCCAGCATTTT. This codes for CASSHETGSNQPQHF. Full variable domain (outside the CDR3, taken from reference TRBV28 and TRBJ1-5): DVKVTQSSRYLVKRTGEKVFLECVQDMDHENMFWYRQDPGLGLRLIYFSYDVKMKEKGDIPEGYSVSREKKERFSLILESASTNQTSMYLCASSHETGSNQPQHFGDGTRLSIL.

This clonotype was seen only a few times. Here the CDR3 DNA reads TGCAGTGGGACCGGGACCAACGGAAACACCATATATTTT. It specifies CSGTGTNGNTIYF. The rearrangement links TRBV20-1 to TRBJ1-3; tentatively, D is TRBD1 (5 bases). Trimming took off 7 bases at V and 4 bases at J, with 14 bases between the two ends. The CDR3 spans 13 residues. Germline V gene sequence: CDR1 DFQATT, CDR2 SNEGSKA (reference sequence).

This chain's CDR3 is CASSSETGASRDSLHF. The CDR3 coding sequence is TGTGCCAGCAGCTCCGAGACAGGGGCTTCTAGGGATTCCCTCCACTTT. The rearrangement uses TRBV27 and TRBJ1-6; 8 bases are shared with TRBD1. Germline CDR1 and CDR2: MNHEY and SMNVEV (reference sequence). J lost 14 bases, V lost 6 bases, and 18 bases had no gene match. This CDR3 has 16 residues.

The chain has TRBV12-3 or TRBV12-4 and TRBJ2-5, with D hard to call. The CDR3 is 12 residues long. Trimming took 6 bases from V and 5 from J, leaving 10 bases between them. CDR3 region: CASRTSRETQYF. The CDR3 nucleotides read TGTGCCAGCAGAACAAGTCGGGAGACCCAGTACTTC.

This chain connects TRBV29-1 to TRBJ1-3, with D possibly being TRBD1 (5 bases). Between the trimmed V and J ends, which lost 3 bases and 4 bases, there was a span of 7 bases. CDR3 length: 12 residues. Germline-derived CDR1 and CDR2 are SQVTM and ANQGSEA. This CDR3 is CSVEGGGNTIYF. The CDR3, as DNA: TGCAGCGTTGAGGGGGGAGGAAACACCATATATTTT. Together with reference TRBV29-1 and TRBJ1-3, the CDR3 gives the full variable domain: SAVISQKPSRDICQRGTSLTIQCQVDSQVTMMFWYRQQPGQSLTLIATANQGSEATYESGFVIDKFPISRPNLTFSTLTVSNMSPEDSSIYLCSVEGGGNTIYFGEGSWLTVV.

This clonotype was seen ten or more times. The chain carries TRBV3-1 and TRBJ2-7, with no clear D. This CDR3 region has 11 residues. Germline V CDR1 and CDR2: LGHDT, YNNKEL (reference sequence). Between the trimmed V and J ends, which lost 1 base and 5 bases, there was a span of 3 bases. The DNA of the CDR3 is TGTGCCAGCAGCCAAGGGGACGAGCAGTACTTC. The encoded protein is CASSQGDEQYF.

In this sample, this clonotype turned up a few times. The CDR3 sequence: CATSRAVGVNTGELFF. The CDR3 region has the DNA TGTGCCACCAGCAGAGCCGTAGGGGTGAACACCGGGGAGCTGTTTTTT. The rearrangement links TRBV15 to TRBJ2-2, with a weak D call TRBD1 (5 bases). Trimming removed 1 base at V and 1 base at J, with 10 bases between. CDR1 is LNHNV, CDR2 YYDKDF, per germline (reference sequence). There are 16 residues in the CDR3.

In its sample, this clonotype was seen many times. The chain recombines TRBV7-2 with TRBJ2-5; 10 bases match TRBD2. CDR3 length: 14 residues. The germline V gene encodes CDR1 SGHTA and CDR2 FQGNSA. With V trimmed by 5 bases and J by 5 bases, 5 bases remained unmatched. CDR3 sequence: CASSRLAGGETQYF. The CDR3 bases are TGTGCCAGCAGCAGACTAGCGGGTGGGGAGACCCAGTACTTC.